This is a list of T cell receptor beta chains from one sample in a study of T-cell reconstitution after alpha-beta-depleted transplantation in children. A single record per CDR3 protein comes from TCRdb applying MiXCR to the PCR reads. Found here are about 420,000 distinct CDR3 sequences, 15% to 20% of them singletons; the top ten hold about 32%. The starting material was PBMCs, mostly from graft donor cells, obtained 360 days after TCRalphabeta/CD19-depleted stem cell transplant. These receptors were collected from a boy under two years old who had a stem cell transplant for Wiskott-Aldrich syndrome, so the T cells may come from the graft donor. Each CDR3 is given with its conserved first and last residue. Each record gives: J gene, clone size, V gene, D gene, CDR3 protein. D genes are given only for firm matches. For some rows the clone size is stated as once, few or many, or as a class when expanded; others skip it.

J gene: TRBJ1-5
clone size: -
V gene: TRBV6-5
D gene: -
CDR3 protein: CASSYPGSLGPQHF

J gene: TRBJ2-7
clone size: few
V gene: TRBV12-3/TRBV12-4
D gene: TRBD2
CDR3 protein: CASNIWTSGISYEQYF

J gene: TRBJ2-3
clone size: few
V gene: TRBV29-1
D gene: TRBD1
CDR3 protein: CSVEDYRSDRVETDTQYF

J gene: TRBJ2-7
clone size: few
V gene: TRBV12-3/TRBV12-4
D gene: -
CDR3 protein: CASSLGINKYEQYF

J gene: TRBJ2-3
clone size: few
V gene: TRBV5-5
D gene: -
CDR3 protein: CASSLRAGYTDTQYF

J gene: TRBJ2-7
clone size: -
V gene: TRBV5-1
D gene: TRBD1
CDR3 protein: CASSLGTGGWYEQYF

J gene: TRBJ2-1
clone size: few
V gene: TRBV20-1
D gene: -
CDR3 protein: CSARGYLRGRGGYSYNEQFF

J gene: TRBJ1-5
clone size: many
V gene: TRBV12-3/TRBV12-4
D gene: TRBD1
CDR3 protein: CASSSRDSLREPQHF

J gene: TRBJ2-7
clone size: many
V gene: TRBV24-1
D gene: -
CDR3 protein: CATSDPPGYEQYF

J gene: TRBJ2-1
clone size: few
V gene: TRBV7-2
D gene: -
CDR3 protein: CASSPSNEQFF

J gene: TRBJ2-2
clone size: many
V gene: TRBV7-9
D gene: -
CDR3 protein: CASSPTGLNTGELFF

J gene: TRBJ2-7
clone size: once
V gene: TRBV27
D gene: -
CDR3 protein: CASSLTRTGEQYF